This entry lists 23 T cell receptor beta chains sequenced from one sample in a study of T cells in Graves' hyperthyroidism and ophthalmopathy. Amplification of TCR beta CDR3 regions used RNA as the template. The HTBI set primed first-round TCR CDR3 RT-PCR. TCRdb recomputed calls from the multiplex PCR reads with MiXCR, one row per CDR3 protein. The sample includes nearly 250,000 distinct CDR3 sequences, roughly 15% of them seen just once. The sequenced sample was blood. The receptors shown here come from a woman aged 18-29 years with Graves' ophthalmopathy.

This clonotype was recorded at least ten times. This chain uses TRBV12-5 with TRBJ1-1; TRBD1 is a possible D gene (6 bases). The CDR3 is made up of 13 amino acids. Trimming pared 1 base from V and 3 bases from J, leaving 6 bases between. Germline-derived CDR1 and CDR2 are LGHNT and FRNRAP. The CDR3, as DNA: TGTGCTAGTGGTTTGGACAGGGACACTGAAGCTTTCTTT. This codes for CASGLDRDTEAFF.

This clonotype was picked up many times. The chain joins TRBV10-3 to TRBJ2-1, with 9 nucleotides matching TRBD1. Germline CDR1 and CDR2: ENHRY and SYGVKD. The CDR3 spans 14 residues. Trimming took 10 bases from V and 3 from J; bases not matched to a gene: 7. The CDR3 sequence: CATAWDRDYNEQFF. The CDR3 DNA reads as TGTGCCACCGCGTGGGACAGGGACTACAATGAGCAGTTCTTC.

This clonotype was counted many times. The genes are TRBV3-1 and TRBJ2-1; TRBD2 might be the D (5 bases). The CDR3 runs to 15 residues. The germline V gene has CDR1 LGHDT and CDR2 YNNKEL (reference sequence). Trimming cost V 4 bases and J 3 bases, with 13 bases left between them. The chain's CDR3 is CASSPRTGGYNEQFF. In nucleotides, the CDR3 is TGTGCCAGCAGCCCCCGGACTGGCGGCTACAATGAGCAGTTCTTC.

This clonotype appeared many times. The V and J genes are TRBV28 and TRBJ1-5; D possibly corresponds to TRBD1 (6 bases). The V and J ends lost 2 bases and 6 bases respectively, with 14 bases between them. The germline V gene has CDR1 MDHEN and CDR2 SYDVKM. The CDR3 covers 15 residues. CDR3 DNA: TGTGCCAGCAGTTTAGGTGTCCAGGGGAGTCAGCCCCAGCATTTT. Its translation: CASSLGVQGSQPQHF.

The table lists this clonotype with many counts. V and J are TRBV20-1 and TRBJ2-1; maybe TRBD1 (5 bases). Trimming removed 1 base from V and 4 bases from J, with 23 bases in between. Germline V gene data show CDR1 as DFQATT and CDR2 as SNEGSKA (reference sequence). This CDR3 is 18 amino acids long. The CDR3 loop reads CSARGWSQGSFYYNEQFF. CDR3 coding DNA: TGCAGTGCTAGAGGATGGAGTCAGGGCAGCTTCTATTACAATGAGCAGTTCTTC.

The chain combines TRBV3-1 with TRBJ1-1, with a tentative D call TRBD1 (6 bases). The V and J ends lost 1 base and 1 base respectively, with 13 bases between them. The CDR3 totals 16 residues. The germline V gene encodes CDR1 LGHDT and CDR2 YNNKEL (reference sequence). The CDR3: CASSQGRGQPNTEAFF. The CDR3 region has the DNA TGTGCCAGCAGCCAAGGTCGTGGACAGCCGAACACTGAAGCTTTCTTT.

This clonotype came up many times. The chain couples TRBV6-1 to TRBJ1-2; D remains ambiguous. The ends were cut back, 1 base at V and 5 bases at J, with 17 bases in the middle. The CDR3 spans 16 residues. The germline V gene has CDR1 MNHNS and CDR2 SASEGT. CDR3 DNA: TGTGCCAGCAGTGAAGGTTTCTTTCAGGAACGGTATGGCTACACCTTC. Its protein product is CASSEGFFQERYGYTF.

CDR3 nucleotide sequence: TGTGCCAGCAGCGATGACAGGGCCACTGAAGCTTTCTTT. Its translation: CASSDDRATEAFF. The chain combines TRBV11-2 with TRBJ1-1, with 7 bases aligning to TRBD1. Germline V gene sequence: CDR1 SGHAT, CDR2 FQNNGV. The V segment lost 5 bases and the J segment 4 bases; nucleotides outside the gene matches: 4. The CDR3 consists of 13 residues.

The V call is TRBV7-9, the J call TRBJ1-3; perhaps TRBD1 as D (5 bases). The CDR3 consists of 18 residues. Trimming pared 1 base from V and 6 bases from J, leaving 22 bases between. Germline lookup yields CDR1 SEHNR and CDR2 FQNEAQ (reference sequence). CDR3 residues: CASSLVSDIWGYPNTIYF. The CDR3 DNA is TGTGCCAGCAGCTTAGTGTCGGATATCTGGGGGTATCCAAACACCATATATTTT.

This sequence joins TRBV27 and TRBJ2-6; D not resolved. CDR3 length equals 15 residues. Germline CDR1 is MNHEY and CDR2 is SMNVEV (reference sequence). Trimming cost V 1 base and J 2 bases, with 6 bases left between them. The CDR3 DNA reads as TGTGCCAGCAGTTTATGGCAGGCTGGGGCCAACGTCCTGACTTTC. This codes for CASSLWQAGANVLTF. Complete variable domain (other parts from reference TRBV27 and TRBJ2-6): EAQVTQNPRYLITVTGKKLTVTCSQNMNHEYMSWYRQDPGLGLRQIYYSMNVEVTDKGDVPEGYKVSRKEKRNFPLILESPSPNQTSLYFCASSLWQAGANVLTFGAGSRLTVL.

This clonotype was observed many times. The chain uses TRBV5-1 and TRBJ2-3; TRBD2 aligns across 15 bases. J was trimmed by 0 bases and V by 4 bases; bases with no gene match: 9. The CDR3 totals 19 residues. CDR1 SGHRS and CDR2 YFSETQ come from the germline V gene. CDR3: CASSTGLAGGRPSTDTQYF. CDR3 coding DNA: TGCGCCAGCAGCACGGGACTAGCGGGGGGCCGACCTAGCACAGATACGCAGTATTTT.

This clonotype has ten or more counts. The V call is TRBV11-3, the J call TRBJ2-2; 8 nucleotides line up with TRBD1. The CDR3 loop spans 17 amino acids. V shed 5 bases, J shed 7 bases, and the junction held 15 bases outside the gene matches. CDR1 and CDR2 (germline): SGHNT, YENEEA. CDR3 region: CASSVLVFAGGNGELFF. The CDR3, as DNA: TGTGCCAGCAGCGTCTTAGTATTCGCAGGGGGCAACGGGGAGCTGTTTTTT.

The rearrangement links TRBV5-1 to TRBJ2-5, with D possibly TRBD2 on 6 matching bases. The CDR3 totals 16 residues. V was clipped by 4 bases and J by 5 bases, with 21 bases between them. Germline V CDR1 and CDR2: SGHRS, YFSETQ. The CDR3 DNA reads TGCGCCAGCAGCCCTCCGAGTGGCGCGGGAAGGGAGACCCAGTACTTC. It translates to CASSPPSGAGRETQYF.

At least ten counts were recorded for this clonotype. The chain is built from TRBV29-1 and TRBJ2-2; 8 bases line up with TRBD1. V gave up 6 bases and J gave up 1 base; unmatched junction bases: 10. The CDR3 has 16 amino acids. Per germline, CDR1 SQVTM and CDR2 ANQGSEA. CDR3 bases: TGCAGCGTCGTGAGCGAGGGACAGGTGAACACCGGGGAGCTGTTTTTT. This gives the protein CSVVSEGQVNTGELFF.

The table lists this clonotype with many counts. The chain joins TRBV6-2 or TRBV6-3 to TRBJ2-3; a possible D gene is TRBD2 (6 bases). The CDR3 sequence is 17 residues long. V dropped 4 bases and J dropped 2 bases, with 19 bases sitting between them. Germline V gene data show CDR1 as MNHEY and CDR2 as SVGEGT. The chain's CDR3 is CASSSFLIGTDTDTQYF. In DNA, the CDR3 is TGTGCCAGCAGTTCCTTTCTAATCGGGACTGACACAGATACGCAGTATTTT.

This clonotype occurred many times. The CDR3 loop is CASSQHRSGGSSYNEQFF. Written as DNA, the CDR3 is TGTGCCAGCAGCCAACATCGTAGCGGGGGGAGCTCCTACAATGAGCAGTTCTTC. The chain joins TRBV3-1 to TRBJ2-1, with 10 bases that match TRBD2. The V segment lost 2 bases and the J segment 0 bases; nucleotides outside the gene matches: 7. The length of the CDR3 is 18 residues. CDR1 and CDR2 from the germline V gene are LGHDT and YNNKEL (reference sequence).

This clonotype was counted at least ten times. CDR3 nucleotides: TGTGCCACCAGTGATTTCTACACCTACAATGAGCAGTTCTTC. Its protein is CATSDFYTYNEQFF. The chain links TRBV24-1 to TRBJ2-1; D unresolved. Trimming shortened V by 1 base and J by 2 bases, and 5 bases separated the two germline ends. The germline V gene encodes CDR1 KGHDR and CDR2 SFDVKD. This CDR3 region has 14 residues.

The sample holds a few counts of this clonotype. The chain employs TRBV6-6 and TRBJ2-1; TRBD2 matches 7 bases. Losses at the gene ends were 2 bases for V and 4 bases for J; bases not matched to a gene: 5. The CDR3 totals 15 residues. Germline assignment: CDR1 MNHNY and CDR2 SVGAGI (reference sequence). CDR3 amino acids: CASSYRSGLYNEQFF. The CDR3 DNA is TGTGCCAGCAGTTACCGTAGCGGGCTATACAATGAGCAGTTCTTC.

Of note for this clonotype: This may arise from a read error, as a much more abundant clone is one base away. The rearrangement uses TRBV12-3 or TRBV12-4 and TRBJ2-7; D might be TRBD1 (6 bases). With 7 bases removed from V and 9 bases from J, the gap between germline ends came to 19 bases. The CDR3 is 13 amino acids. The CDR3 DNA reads TGTGCCAGCACCTCCATTTTGGGGGCAGGGCAGTACTTC. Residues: CASTSILGAGQYF.

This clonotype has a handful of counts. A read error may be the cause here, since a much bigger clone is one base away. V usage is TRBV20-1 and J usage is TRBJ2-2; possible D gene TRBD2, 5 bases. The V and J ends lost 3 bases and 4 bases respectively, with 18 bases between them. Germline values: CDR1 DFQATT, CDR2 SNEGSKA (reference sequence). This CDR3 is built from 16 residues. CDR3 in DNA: TGCAGTGCTAGGCGGGTAGCGAGAGCCGCCACCGGGGAGCTGTTTTTT. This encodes CSARRVARAATGELFF.

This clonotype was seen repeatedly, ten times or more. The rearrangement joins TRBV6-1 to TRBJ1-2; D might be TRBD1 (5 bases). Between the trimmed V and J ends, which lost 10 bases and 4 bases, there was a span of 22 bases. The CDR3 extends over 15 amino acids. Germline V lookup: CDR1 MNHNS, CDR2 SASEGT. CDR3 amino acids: CATRMGRSLIYGYTF. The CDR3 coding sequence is TGTGCCACTAGGATGGGACGCTCTCTTATCTATGGCTACACCTTC.

The CDR3 region has the DNA TGTGCCAGCAGCCCCCCGGGACTAGCGGGAGTGGGTTCCTACGAGCAGTACTTC. This gives the protein CASSPPGLAGVGSYEQYF. The chain combines TRBV7-9 with TRBJ2-7, with 14 nucleotides matching TRBD2. Germline V gene sequence: CDR1 SEHNR, CDR2 FQNEAQ (reference sequence). This CDR3 contains 18 residues. The trim removed 5 bases at V and 1 base at J, leaving 10 bases unmatched.

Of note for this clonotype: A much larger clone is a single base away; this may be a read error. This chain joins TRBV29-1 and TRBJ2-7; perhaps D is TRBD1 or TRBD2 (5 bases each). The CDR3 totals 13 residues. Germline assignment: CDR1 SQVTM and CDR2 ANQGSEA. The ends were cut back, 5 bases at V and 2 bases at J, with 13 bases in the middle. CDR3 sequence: CSVMRGDAYEQYF. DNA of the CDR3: TGCAGCGTTATGAGGGGAGATGCCTACGAGCAGTACTTC.